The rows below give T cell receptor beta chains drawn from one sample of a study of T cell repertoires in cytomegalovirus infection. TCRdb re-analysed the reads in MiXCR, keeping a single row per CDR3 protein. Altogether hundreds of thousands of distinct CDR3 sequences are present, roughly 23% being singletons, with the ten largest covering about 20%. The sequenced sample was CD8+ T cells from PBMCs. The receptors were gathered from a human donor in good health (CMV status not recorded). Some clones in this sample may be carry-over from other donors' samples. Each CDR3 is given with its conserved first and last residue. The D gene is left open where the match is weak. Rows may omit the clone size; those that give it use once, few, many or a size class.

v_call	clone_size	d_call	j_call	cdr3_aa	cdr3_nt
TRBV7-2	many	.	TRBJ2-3	CASSSYSRVETDTQYF	TGTGCCAGCAGCTCCTACTCCCGTGTGGAAACAGATACGCAGTATTTT
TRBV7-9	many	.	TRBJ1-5	CASSDLNQPQHF	TGTGCCAGCAGCGACCTTAATCAGCCCCAGCATTTT
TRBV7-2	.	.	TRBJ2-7	CASSLVWGGEQYF	TGTGCCAGCAGCTTAGTATGGGGAGGCGAGCAGTACTTC
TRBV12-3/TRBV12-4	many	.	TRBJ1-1	CASSLVIGNTEAFF	TGTGCCAGCAGTTTAGTTATAGGGAACACTGAAGCTTTCTTT
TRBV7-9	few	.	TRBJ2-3	CASSLVWIEVGDTQYF	TGTGCCAGCAGCTTAGTGTGGATAGAAGTCGGAGATACGCAGTATTTT
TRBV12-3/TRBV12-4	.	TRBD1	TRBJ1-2	CASSPTGVGYGYTF	TGTGCCAGCAGTCCGACAGGGGTCGGCTATGGCTACACCTTC
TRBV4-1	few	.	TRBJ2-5	CASSQETGLGTQYF	TGCGCCAGCAGCCAAGAAACGGGACTGGGGACCCAGTACTTC
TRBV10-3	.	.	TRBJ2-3	CAISEIVGATDTQYF	TGTGCCATCAGTGAGATCGTGGGGGCCACAGATACGCAGTATTTT
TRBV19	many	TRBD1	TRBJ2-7	CASSRRDSSYEQYF	TGTGCCAGTAGTCGCCGGGACAGCTCCTACGAGCAGTACTTC
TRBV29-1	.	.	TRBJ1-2	CSVEDWNRAGYTF	TGCAGCGTTGAAGATTGGAATCGGGCGGGCTACACCTTC
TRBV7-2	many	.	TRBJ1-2	CASSLVRGRVQNYGYTF	TGTGCCAGCAGCTTAGTCCGGGGCAGGGTTCAAAACTATGGCTACACCTTC
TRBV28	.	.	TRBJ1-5	CASSPPIYSNQPQHF	TGTGCCAGCAGTCCCCCCATCTATAGCAATCAGCCCCAGCATTTT
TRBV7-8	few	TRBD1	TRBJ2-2	CASSLSTGAAGELFF	TGTGCCAGCAGCTTATCTACAGGGGCAGCCGGGGAGCTGTTTTTT
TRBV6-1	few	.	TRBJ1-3	CASSEDGSYFSGNTIYF	TGTGCCAGCAGTGAAGACGGATCCTACTTCTCTGGAAACACCATATATTTT
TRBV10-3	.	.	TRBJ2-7	CAIRQETYEQYF	TGTGCCATAAGGCAGGAAACCTACGAGCAGTACTTC
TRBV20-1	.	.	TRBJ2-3	CSAVGPTDTQYF	TGCAGCGCAGTGGGGCCCACAGATACGCAGTATTTT
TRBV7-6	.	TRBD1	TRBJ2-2	CASSPTWDRVPGVAGVLFF	TGTGCCAGCAGCCCGACTTGGGACAGGGTTCCCGGGGTTGCCGGGGTGCTGTTTTTT
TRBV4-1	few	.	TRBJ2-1	CASSTVGNEQFF	TGCGCCAGCAGCACGGTCGGCAATGAGCAGTTCTTC
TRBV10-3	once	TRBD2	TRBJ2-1	CAISVDEGGTYNKQFF	TGTGCCATCAGTGTTGATGAGGGAGGGACCTACAATAAGCAGTTCTTC
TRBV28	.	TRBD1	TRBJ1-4	CASSGDRGRNEKLFF	TGTGCCAGCAGTGGGGACAGGGGGAGGAATGAAAAACTGTTTTTT
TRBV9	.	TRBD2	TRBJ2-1	CASSATSGTYNEQFF	TGTGCCAGCAGCGCGACTAGCGGGACCTACAATGAGCAGTTCTTC
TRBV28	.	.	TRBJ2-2	CASSGRDRMNTGELFF	TGTGCCAGCAGTGGGCGGGACAGAATGAACACCGGGGAGCTGTTTTTT
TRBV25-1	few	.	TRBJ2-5	CASSLTGTPQETQYF	TGTGCCAGCAGTCTCACCGGGACGCCACAAGAGACCCAGTACTTC
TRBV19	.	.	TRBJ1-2	CASSMRGSVYGYTF	TGTGCCAGTAGTATGCGCGGCAGCGTGTATGGCTACACCTTC
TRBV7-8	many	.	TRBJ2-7	CASSSGWGRIYEQYF	TGTGCCAGCAGTTCCGGCTGGGGGCGAATCTACGAGCAGTACTTC
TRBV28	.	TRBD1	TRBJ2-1	CASSLLGTGIESEQFF	TGTGCCAGCAGTTTATTAGGGACAGGGATTGAGAGTGAGCAGTTCTTC
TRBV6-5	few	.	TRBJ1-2	CASTDPTSNYGYTF	TGTGCCAGCACCGACCCCACATCTAACTATGGCTACACCTTC
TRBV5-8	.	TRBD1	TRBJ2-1	CASSFQGADEQFF	TGTGCCAGCAGCTTCCAGGGGGCGGATGAGCAGTTCTTC
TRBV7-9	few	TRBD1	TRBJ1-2	CASSLAGQGSYGYTF	TGTGCCAGCAGCTTAGCGGGACAGGGGAGCTATGGCTACACCTTC
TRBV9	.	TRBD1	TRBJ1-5	CASSVGDRGLQPQHF	TGTGCCAGCAGCGTAGGGGACAGGGGGCTTCAGCCCCAGCATTTT
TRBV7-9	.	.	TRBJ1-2	CASKPGYLDYGYTF	TGTGCCAGCAAACCGGGGTATCTGGACTATGGCTACACCTTC
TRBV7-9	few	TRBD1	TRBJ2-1	CASSSTVTGTGKNNEQFF	TGTGCCAGCAGCTCGACCGTCACCGGGACAGGGAAAAACAATGAGCAGTTCTTC
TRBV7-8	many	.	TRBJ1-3	CASSSWRDSGNTIYF	TGTGCCAGCAGCTCCTGGCGTGATTCTGGAAACACCATATATTTT
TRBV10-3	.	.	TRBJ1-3	CAISEEGSGNTIYF	TGTGCCATCAGTGAGGAGGGCTCTGGAAACACCATATATTTT
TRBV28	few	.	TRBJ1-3	CASSLEGFSGNTIYF	TGTGCCAGCAGTTTGGAGGGATTCTCTGGAAACACCATATATTTT
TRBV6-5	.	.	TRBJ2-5	CASSLGWRDLQETQYF	TGTGCCAGCAGCCTCGGGTGGCGGGACCTCCAAGAGACCCAGTACTTC
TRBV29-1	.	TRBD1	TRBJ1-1	CSAVGDRPNTEAFF	TGCAGCGCGGTTGGGGACAGGCCGAACACTGAAGCTTTCTTT
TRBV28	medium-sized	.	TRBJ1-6	CASSFSDTNSPLHF	TGTGCCAGCAGTTTCTCTGACACTAATTCACCCCTCCACTTT
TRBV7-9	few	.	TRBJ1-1	CASSQGSDEAFF	TGTGCCAGCAGTCAGGGGAGCGATGAAGCTTTCTTT
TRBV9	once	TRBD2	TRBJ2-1	CASSPLAGRDEQFF	TGTGCCAGCAGCCCCCTCGCGGGGAGGGATGAGCAGTTCTTC
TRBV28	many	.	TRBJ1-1	CASSPQGLNTEAFF	TGTGCCAGCAGTCCTCAGGGGCTGAACACTGAAGCTTTCTTT
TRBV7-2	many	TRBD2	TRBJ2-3	CASSLGLAGPLSTDTQYF	TGTGCCAGCAGCTTAGGTCTAGCGGGTCCCCTTAGCACAGATACGCAGTATTTT
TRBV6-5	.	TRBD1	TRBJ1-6	CASTPAQGFHNSPLHF	TGTGCCAGCACTCCGGCACAGGGGTTCCATAATTCACCCCTCCACTTT
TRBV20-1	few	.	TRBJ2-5	CSAVDMQTQYF	TGCAGTGCTGTGGACATGCAGACCCAGTACTTC
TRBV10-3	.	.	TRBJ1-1	CATRVPTGVNTEAFF	TGTGCCACCAGGGTACCGACAGGAGTGAACACTGAAGCTTTCTTT
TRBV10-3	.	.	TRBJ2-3	CAISDRHGADTQYF	TGTGCCATCAGTGACCGACATGGGGCAGATACGCAGTATTTT
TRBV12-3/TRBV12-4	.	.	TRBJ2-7	CASSTGTLGEQYF	TGTGCCAGCAGTACTGGTACTCTCGGCGAGCAGTACTTC
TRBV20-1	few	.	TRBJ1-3	CSARGSSGNTIYF	TGCAGTGCTAGAGGTAGCTCTGGAAACACCATATATTTT
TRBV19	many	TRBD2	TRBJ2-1	CASRLAPVGEQFF	TGTGCCAGTCGACTAGCGCCTGTGGGTGAGCAGTTCTTC